What follows are 15 T cell receptor beta chains derived from one specimen sequenced in a study of blood T cell repertoires in COVID-19. Produced via immunoSEQ multiplex PCR; TCRdb's table is partial and in-frame only. This repertoire shows more than 250,000 clones, roughly 90% found once; its top ten account for about 18%. The specimen sequenced was PBMCs or T cells enriched from blood (not recorded which). Receptors were obtained from a woman aged 25 to 39 who had recovered from COVID-19.

The J gene is TRBJ2-4, the V gene TRBV5-8, with D perhaps TRBD1 (5 bases). Germline CDR1 reads SGHTS; CDR2 reads YDEGEE. CDR3 length: 14 amino acids. The ends were cut back, 5 bases at V and 1 base at J, with 10 bases in the middle. This CDR3 reads CASRLKGAKNIQYF. The DNA for the CDR3 is TGTGCCAGCAGACTTAAGGGGGCCAAAAACATTCAGTACTTC.

The rearrangement uses TRBV11-2 and TRBJ2-5; 8 bases are shared with TRBD2. Germline values: CDR1 SGHAT, CDR2 FQNNGV. The CDR3 is 15 amino acids. J lost 0 bases, V lost 4 bases, and 4 bases had no gene match. CDR3 bases: TGTGCCAGCAGCTCAGCGGGAGTCCACCAAGAGACCCAGTACTTC. It yields the protein CASSSAGVHQETQYF.

The chain links TRBV21-1 to TRBJ2-2; TRBD2 is taken as the D call from the table, unchecked against the DNA. TRBV21-1 is noted as a pseudogene. The CDR3 contains 22 residues. The CDR3 protein is CASSKAGEGTSGRRGNTGELFF. The CDR3 DNA reads TGTGCCAGCAGCAAAGCTGGAGAGGGGACTAGCGGGAGGCGCGGAAACACCGGGGAGCTGTTTTTT.

The CDR3 nucleotides are TGTGCCAGCAGCCCCCCGCCCCCAGGATATGGAAAACTGTTTTTT. Its translation: CASSPPPPGYGKLFF. The V call is TRBV3-1 (or the pseudogene TRBV3-2), the J call TRBJ1-4; no clear D gene. Germline loops: CDR1 LGHDT, CDR2 YNNKEL (reference sequence). With 4 bases removed from V and 10 bases from J, the gap between germline ends came to 19 bases. The CDR3 covers 15 residues.

The chain is built from TRBV30 and TRBJ2-5; TRBD1 matches 8 bases. The CDR3 contains 13 residues. CDR1 and CDR2 (germline): GTSNPN, SVGIG (reference sequence). J was trimmed by 4 bases and V by 0 bases; bases with no gene match: 1. The CDR3 DNA sequence: TGTGCCTGGAGTGTTGGACAGGGAGAGACCCAGTACTTC. This codes for CAWSVGQGETQYF.

The genes are TRBV28 and TRBJ2-2; D is possibly TRBD2 (7 bases). V lost 8 bases to trimming and J lost 6 bases, with 22 bases between them. CDR1 is MDHEN and CDR2 is SYDVKM in the germline V gene. The CDR3 runs to 16 residues. Here the CDR3 DNA reads TGTGCCAGCTCCCCCGGGGGGCTGACATCCCCCGGGGAGCTGTTTTTT. This gives the protein CASSPGGLTSPGELFF.

The chain couples TRBV6-5 to TRBJ2-7; TRBD2 is a possible D gene (5 bases). The germline gives CDR1 MNHEY, CDR2 SVGAGI. V dropped 11 bases and J dropped 6 bases, with 17 bases sitting between them. CDR3 length: 12 amino acids. As DNA, the CDR3 is TGTGCCGCAGGAGGTCCGAGCAGCGAGCAGTACTTC. This encodes CAAGGPSSEQYF.

The V call is TRBV6-5, the J call TRBJ1-5; 7 positions match TRBD1. CDR1 MNHEY and CDR2 SVGAGI come from the germline V gene. Trimming cost V 7 bases and J 0 bases; bases outside gene matches: 6. The CDR3 is 15 residues long. The CDR3 loop reads CASKTGRYSNQPQHF. The DNA for the CDR3 is TGTGCCAGCAAGACAGGGAGATATAGCAATCAGCCCCAGCATTTT.

The V gene is TRBV18, the J gene TRBJ2-7, with 7 positions matching TRBD2. Trimming took 6 bases from V and 4 from J; bases not matched to a gene: 9. Germline-derived CDR1 and CDR2 are KGHSH and LQKENI. This CDR3 is 14 amino acids long. CDR3 residues: CASSPGTTKYEQYF. DNA of the CDR3: TGTGCCAGCTCCCCCGGGACTACCAAGTACGAGCAGTACTTC.

The chain joins TRBV27 to TRBJ1-5; D is possibly TRBD1 (5 bases). The V gene's germline CDR1 is MNHEY and CDR2 SMNVEV (reference sequence). Trimming cost V 6 bases and J 7 bases, with 16 bases left between them. The CDR3 spans 14 residues. CDR3 bases: TGTGCCAGCAGGCCCCTGGGGCTAGGGCAGCCCCAGCATTTT. It translates to CASRPLGLGQPQHF.

This chain uses TRBV4-3 with TRBJ2-7, with TRBD1 matching over 7 bases. Germline assignment: CDR1 LGHNA and CDR2 YSLEER. The J segment lost 3 bases and the V segment lost 0 bases, leaving 5 bases of the junction unmatched. The CDR3 contains 15 residues. Written as DNA, the CDR3 is TGCGCCAGCAGCCAAGATGAGGGGGCCAACTACGAGCAGTACTTC. It yields the protein CASSQDEGANYEQYF.

The chain's CDR3 is CASSYPGTSGRALSYEQYF. In DNA, the CDR3 is TGTGCCAGCAGTTACCCCGGGACTAGCGGGAGGGCCTTATCCTACGAGCAGTACTTC. The V and J genes are TRBV6-2 or TRBV6-3 and TRBJ2-7; 16 bases align to TRBD2. This CDR3 spans 19 amino acids. Looked up from germline, CDR1 is MNHEY and CDR2 is SVGEGT. The J segment lost 1 base and the V segment lost 2 bases, leaving 8 bases of the junction unmatched.

V usage is TRBV28 and J usage is TRBJ1-1; D unresolved. Trimming removed 6 bases from V and 0 bases from J, with 23 bases in between. Germline V gene sequence: CDR1 MDHEN, CDR2 SYDVKM. This CDR3 is built from 18 residues. In DNA, the CDR3 is TGTGCCAGCAGCAGCCCGGGCTGGTTGAGGGCCTTGAACACTGAAGCTTTCTTT. It specifies CASSSPGWLRALNTEAFF.

The J gene is TRBJ2-7, the V gene TRBV7-2; a possible D gene is TRBD2 (5 bases). Trimming removed 5 bases at V and 7 bases at J, with 12 bases between. The CDR3 is 12 amino acids. Germline-derived CDR1 and CDR2 are SGHTA and FQGNSA. CDR3 nucleotide sequence: TGTGCCAGCAGCGATAGAGGGCGGGAGCAGTACTTC. Residues: CASSDRGREQYF.

The genes are TRBV27 and TRBJ2-7; D gene uncertain. The CDR3 extends over 12 amino acids. Between the trimmed V and J ends, which lost 5 bases and 7 bases, there was a span of 12 bases. Germline values: CDR1 MNHEY, CDR2 SMNVEV (reference sequence). This CDR3 is CASSPTPGEQYF. Written as DNA, the CDR3 is TGTGCCAGCAGTCCCACCCCCGGGGAGCAGTACTTC.